This T cell receptor beta chain is drawn from a study of shared clonotypes between healthy human individuals. There are many counts of this clone. Its antigen is not known. Study findings and constraints: Among non-shared clonotypes, generation probabilities were lower than among those shared by all four donors. It was only blood that was sampled, and tissue repertoires likely differ. Naive CD4 clonotypes were shared across a handful of donors at about 5%.

TCRdb's table, derived via immunoSEQ multiplex PCR, lists solely in-frame clones and lacks some. The sample holds approximately 980,000 clones; approximately 80% are singletons and the top ten take approximately 1.5%. The specimen sequenced was memory CD4+ T cells sorted from blood. The sample's subset: CD45RA-negative fraction. The receptor was derived from a man aged 18 to 29 in good health.

Here the CDR3 reads CATRTTDYTEAFF. DNA for the CDR3: TGTGCCACCAGAACGACAGACTACACTGAAGCTTTCTTT. The V call is TRBV15, the J call TRBJ1-1; a weak D match, TRBD1 (5 bases). The CDR3 sequence is 13 residues long. In germline, CDR1 is LNHNV, CDR2 YYDKDF (reference sequence). Trimming removed 6 bases from V and 3 bases from J, with 11 bases in between.